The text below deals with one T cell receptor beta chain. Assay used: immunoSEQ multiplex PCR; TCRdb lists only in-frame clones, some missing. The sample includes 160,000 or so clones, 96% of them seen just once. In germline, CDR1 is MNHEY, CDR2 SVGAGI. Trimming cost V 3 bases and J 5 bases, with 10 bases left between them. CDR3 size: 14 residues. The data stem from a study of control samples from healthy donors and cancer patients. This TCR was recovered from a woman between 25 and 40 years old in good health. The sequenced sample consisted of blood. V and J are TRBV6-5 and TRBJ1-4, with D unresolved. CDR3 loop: CASSYGGENEKLFF. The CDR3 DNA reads TGTGCCAGCAGTTATGGTGGGGAAAATGAAAAACTGTTTTTT.